This is a list of T cell receptor beta chains from one sample in a study of Graves' ophthalmopathy and Graves' hyperthyroidism. Each CDR3 protein gets one entry after TCRdb re-called the multiplex PCR reads with MiXCR. The repertoire has a few hundred thousand distinct CDR3 sequences, 35% to 40% of them found once; the top ten carry about 4%. Sequencing was done on a sample of peripheral blood or thyroid tissue (not recorded which). These TCRs come from an adult man with Graves' hyperthyroidism. Both conserved end residues are part of each CDR3. The D gene is left open where the match is weak. Expanded clones get a size class; other rows say once, few or many, or leave the size out.

TRBJ2-5 | many | TRBV20-1 | 15 | NA | TGCAGTGCTAGAGGAGTCAGCTCCTCGCTAGAGACCCAGTACTTC | CSARGVSSSLETQYF
TRBJ1-4 | NA | TRBV29-1 | 12 | NA | TGCAGCGCGACAGGTTACAATGAAAAACTGTTTTTT | CSATGYNEKLFF
TRBJ2-2 | many | TRBV2 | 14 | TRBD1 | TGTGCCAGCAGCTGGGACAGGGCCACCGGGGAGCTGTTTTTT | CASSWDRATGELFF
TRBJ1-2 | NA | TRBV29-1 | 12 | NA | TGCAGCACCTTACAGGGCCTAGATGGCTACACCTTC | CSTLQGLDGYTF
TRBJ2-3 | many | TRBV7-7 | 13 | NA | TGTGCTAGCAGCTTCGATCCGGGAGATACGCAGTATTTT | CASSFDPGDTQYF
TRBJ2-5 | few | TRBV18 | 14 | NA | TGTGCCAGCTCACCCTTACAGACCCAAGAGACCCAGTACTTC | CASSPLQTQETQYF
TRBJ1-5 | many | TRBV9 | 14 | NA | TGTGCCAGCAGCGTAGAACCGACAGATCAGCCCCAGCATTTT | CASSVEPTDQPQHF
TRBJ2-5 | NA | TRBV15 | 15 | NA | TGTGCCACCAGCAGAGTGTGGGGGCACAGAGATACGCAGTACTTC | CATSRVWGHRDTQYF
TRBJ2-5 | many | TRBV20-1 | 15 | TRBD1 | TGCAGTGCCAAACGCGGGACAGGGGGGCGAGAGACCCAGTACTTC | CSAKRGTGGRETQYF
TRBJ1-4 | few | TRBV12-3/TRBV12-4 | 15 | NA | TGTGCCAGCAGGCCCTCCGGGACGGGTAATGAAAAACTGTTTTTT | CASRPSGTGNEKLFF
TRBJ1-5 | NA | TRBV28 | 17 | TRBD1 | TGTGCCAGCGGGGACGGGACAGGGGATTATAGCAATCAGCCCCAGCATTTT | CASGDGTGDYSNQPQHF
TRBJ1-4 | NA | TRBV7-8 | 17 | NA | TGTGCCAGCAGCTTAGCGGGGAGGAGATTGGCTAATAAAAAACTGTTTTTT | CASSLAGRRLANKKLFF
TRBJ2-7 | many | TRBV12-3/TRBV12-4 | 14 | NA | TGTGCCAGCAGTTTAGCTTTGGGCGAATACGAGCAGTACTTC | CASSLALGEYEQYF
TRBJ1-5 | NA | TRBV6-2/TRBV6-3 | 16 | TRBD1 | TGTGCCAGCAGCGCGTCCGGGACAGGGGGCGAGCAGCCCCAGCATTTT | CASSASGTGGEQPQHF
TRBJ2-1 | NA | TRBV2 | 15 | TRBD2 | TGTGCCAGCAGTCGACTAGCGGGAGAAGTCTATGAGCAGTTCTTC | CASSRLAGEVYEQFF
TRBJ1-1 | many | TRBV7-8 | 17 | TRBD1 | TGTGCCAGCAGCAATACAGGGGGCCGACGGGTGAACACTGAAGCTTTCTTT | CASSNTGGRRVNTEAFF
TRBJ1-2 | NA | TRBV7-9 | 16 | TRBD1 | TGTGCCAGCAGCTCGCACGACCTACAGGGGGACTATGGCTACACCTTC | CASSSHDLQGDYGYTF
TRBJ1-3 | many | TRBV19 | 15 | TRBD1 | TGTGCCAGAGAAAGGCAGGGGGCAGTTGGAAACACCATATATTTT | CARERQGAVGNTIYF
TRBJ2-5 | NA | TRBV24-1 | 16 | TRBD2 | TGCGCCATCAGTGATCCTAGCGGGAGGGGCGGCGAGACCCAGTACTTC | CAISDPSGRGGETQYF
TRBJ2-1 | NA | TRBV7-9 | 15 | TRBD2 | TGTGCCAGCAGCTTACCGGGACTAGATGACAATGAGCAGTTCTTC | CASSLPGLDDNEQFF
TRBJ1-2 | NA | TRBV3-1 | 15 | NA | TGTGCCAGCAGGCCAAGAGGCAGGGAAGTCTATGGCTACACCTTC | CASRPRGREVYGYTF
TRBJ1-2 | few | TRBV27 | 14 | NA | TGTGCCAGCAGTTTATATGGCGGGACCTATGGCTACACCTTC | CASSLYGGTYGYTF
TRBJ1-6 | NA | TRBV30 | 14 | NA | TGTGCCTGGAGTGTTCTCGGTGGGGATTCACCCCTCCACTTT | CAWSVLGGDSPLHF
TRBJ1-1 | many | TRBV7-9 | 14 | NA | TGTGCCAGCAACTCAGGGAGGAGTGGCACTGAAGCTTTCTTT | CASNSGRSGTEAFF
TRBJ2-2 | NA | TRBV20-1 | 16 | TRBD2 | TGCAGTGCTCCAGGACTAGCGGGAGTAGAAACCGGGGAGCTGTTTTTT | CSAPGLAGVETGELFF
TRBJ2-5 | few | TRBV6-1 | 16 | TRBD2 | TGTGCCAGCAGACGGGGACTAGCGGGGTCCCAAGAGACCCAGTACTTC | CASRRGLAGSQETQYF
TRBJ1-1 | NA | TRBV15 | 17 | NA | TGTGCCACCAGCAGAGGGGCGAGCAGGCCTGGGAGGACTGAAGCTTTCTTT | CATSRGASRPGRTEAFF